The entry below describes one TCR beta chain. This sample is part of a study of early T cells in non-severe SARS-CoV-2 infection. The CDR3 is made up of 13 amino acids. With 6 bases removed from V and 5 bases from J, the gap between germline ends came to 11 bases. TCRdb used MiXCR to reprocess the 5' RACE reads, holding one entry per CDR3 protein. In the table there are 49,000 or so distinct CDR3 sequences, 5.5% to 6.5% of which are singletons. V gene TRBV12-3 or TRBV12-4 combines with J gene TRBJ1-5; D remains unclear. This TCR came from an adult who was a healthcare worker with PCR-confirmed SARS-CoV-2 infection or an uninfected control (not recorded which). The sample here was whole blood, taken at baseline. The DNA for the CDR3 is TGTGCCAGCAGACCGAGGACCGATCAGCCCCAGCATTTT. Amino acids: CASRPRTDQPQHF.